This T cell receptor beta chain was identified during a study of OX40 agonist ivuxolimab in advanced cancers. In germline, CDR1 is SNHLY, CDR2 FYNNEI. This CDR3 is 14 amino acids long. V lost 7 bases, J lost 2 bases, and 3 bases stayed unmatched. TCRdb keeps only in-frame clones here, not all; method: immunoSEQ multiplex PCR. The profile shows fewer than 40,000 clones, roughly 87% of them singletons. This specimen consisted of CD4+ or CD8+ T cells sorted from blood, obtained in a trial of the OX40 agonist ivuxolimab. The receptor's source is an adult with an advanced solid tumor such as melanoma, head and neck, liver or kidney cancer. The genes are TRBV2 and TRBJ1-5; the match to TRBD1 covers 9 bases. The chain's CDR3 is CASNRGQGNQPQHF. Here the CDR3 DNA reads TGTGCCAGCAACAGGGGGCAGGGCAATCAGCCCCAGCATTTT.